This TCR beta chain was profiled in a study of cytomegalovirus exposure and HLA in healthy donors. Germline V gives CDR1 MNHEY, CDR2 SMNVEV (reference sequence). V was pared by 4 bases and J by 5 bases, with 12 bases of the junction left unmatched. The CDR3 contains 16 residues. The PCR made use of 60 Vbeta and 13 Jbeta primers. TCRdb keeps only in-frame clones here, not all; method: immunoSEQ multiplex PCR. The profile covers about 170,000 clones, with approximately 83% appearing a single time and 1% to 1.5% taken by the ten largest. The TCR was taken from a boy between 2 and 10 years old in good health and CMV-seronegative. Sequenced material: PBMCs. V gene TRBV27 combines with J gene TRBJ2-3; TRBD2 matches 7 bases. The CDR3 is CASSSPPDGGIDTQYF. The CDR3 DNA is TGTGCCAGCAGTTCACCACCTGACGGGGGGATAGATACGCAGTATTTT.